Shown below are 10 T cell receptor beta chains from a single sample sequenced in a study of T-cell memory formation after mild COVID-19. Each CDR3 protein is one row after TCRdb ran MiXCR on the 5' RACE reads. The table has a few hundred thousand distinct CDR3 sequences, roughly 20% seen once. Sample: PBMCs or a T cell subset sorted from them (not recorded which). These receptors were taken from an adult woman who had mild COVID-19 (a few samples of this study predate the infection). Cell type and time point are not known.

This clonotype has more than one count but fewer than ten. V is TRBV10-3 and J is TRBJ2-7, with unresolved D. The CDR3 runs to 12 residues. Trimming stripped 4 bases from V and 1 base from J, with 5 bases between. In germline, CDR1 is ENHRY, CDR2 SYGVKD. The CDR3 DNA follows: TGTGCCATCAGTGTGGGGTCCTACGAGCAGTACTTC. Encoded protein: CAISVGSYEQYF.

The V call is TRBV30, the J call TRBJ2-2; D is ambiguous. Trimming shortened V by 0 bases and J by 0 bases, and 11 bases separated the two germline ends. Germline V gives CDR1 GTSNPN, CDR2 SVGIG (reference sequence). This CDR3 region has 16 residues. The CDR3 DNA sequence: TGTGCCTGGAGTGTAAAGGCCAGCACGAACACCGGGGAGCTGTTTTTT. This sequence encodes CAWSVKASTNTGELFF.

V gene TRBV10-3 combines with J gene TRBJ2-3; D is perhaps TRBD1 or TRBD2 (5 bases each). Trimming pared 6 bases from V and 6 bases from J, leaving 19 bases between. The CDR3 has 15 amino acids. The germline V gene has CDR1 ENHRY and CDR2 SYGVKD. The CDR3 here is CAISDPQEAGDTQYF. The CDR3 coding sequence is TGTGCCATCAGCGACCCACAGGAGGCCGGGGATACGCAGTATTTT.

In this sample, this clonotype turned up a few times. The chain couples TRBV6-5 to TRBJ2-7, with D possibly matching TRBD2 (6 bases). V was cut by 3 bases and J by 2 bases, with 17 bases left in between. CDR1 is MNHEY and CDR2 is SVGAGI in the germline V gene. CDR3 length equals 16 residues. CDR3 region: CASSYKVAEFPYEQYF. The CDR3 DNA reads TGTGCCAGCAGTTATAAAGTAGCGGAGTTCCCCTACGAGCAGTACTTC.

This clonotype was detected only a few times. This sequence joins TRBV20-1 and TRBJ1-2; 7 nucleotides match TRBD1. CDR1 and CDR2 from the germline V gene are DFQATT and SNEGSKA (reference sequence). The CDR3 has 14 amino acids. CDR3 in amino acids: CSAHSRDSLYGYTF. CDR3 nucleotides: TGCAGCGCGCACTCCCGGGACAGTTTATATGGCTACACCTTC.

This clonotype was seen many times. The V call is TRBV5-1, the J call TRBJ2-7; a possible D gene is TRBD1 (6 bases). The CDR3 loop spans 13 amino acids. Germline V gene data show CDR1 as SGHRS and CDR2 as YFSETQ. Trimming took 1 base from V and 2 from J, leaving 7 bases between them. The DNA of the CDR3 is TGCGCCAGCAGCTTGACAGGGACCTACGAGCAGTACTTC. Protein: CASSLTGTYEQYF.

V and J are TRBV7-9 and TRBJ1-1, with D perhaps TRBD1 (5 bases). Trimming took off 5 bases at V and 9 bases at J, with 10 bases between the two ends. Germline V CDR1 and CDR2: SEHNR, FQNEAQ (reference sequence). The CDR3 runs to 11 residues. The CDR3 is CASSERGQAFF. CDR3 in DNA: TGTGCCAGCAGCGAGAGGGGCCAAGCTTTCTTT.

This clonotype was observed a handful of times. J is TRBJ2-5 and V is TRBV7-3; perhaps TRBD2 as D (7 bases). Deletions cut 2 bases from V and 1 base from J, with 11 bases between. The CDR3 totals 15 residues. Germline-derived CDR1 and CDR2 are SGHTA and FQGTGA. The CDR3 coding sequence is TGTGCCAGCAGCTTACTAGGGGGGGGCCAAGAGACCCAGTACTTC. This codes for CASSLLGGGQETQYF. The full variable domain, in which reference TRBV7-3 and TRBJ2-5 provide the parts outside the CDR3, is GAGVSQTPSNKVTEKGKYVELRCDPISGHTALYWYRQSLGQGPEFLIYFQGTGAADDSGLPNDRFFAVRPEGSVSTLKIQRTERGDSAVYLCASSLLGGGQETQYFGPGTRLLVL.

The chain carries TRBV6-1 and TRBJ2-7; 8 positions match TRBD1. V was pared by 6 bases and J by 4 bases, with 8 bases of the junction left unmatched. The CDR3 runs to 14 residues. CDR1 is MNHNS and CDR2 is SASEGT in the germline V gene. The CDR3 DNA follows: TGTGCCAGCAGGACTGGACAGGGAACTTACGAGCAGTACTTC. This translates into CASRTGQGTYEQYF.

J is TRBJ1-2 and V is TRBV18, with D possibly TRBD1 on 5 matching bases. The germline V and J ends were trimmed by 2 bases and 7 bases, with 11 bases remaining between them. The CDR3 is 13 residues long. CDR1 is KGHSH and CDR2 is LQKENI in the germline V gene. The chain's CDR3 is CASSPSGESGYTF. DNA of the CDR3: TGTGCCAGCTCACCATCGGGGGAGAGTGGCTACACCTTC.